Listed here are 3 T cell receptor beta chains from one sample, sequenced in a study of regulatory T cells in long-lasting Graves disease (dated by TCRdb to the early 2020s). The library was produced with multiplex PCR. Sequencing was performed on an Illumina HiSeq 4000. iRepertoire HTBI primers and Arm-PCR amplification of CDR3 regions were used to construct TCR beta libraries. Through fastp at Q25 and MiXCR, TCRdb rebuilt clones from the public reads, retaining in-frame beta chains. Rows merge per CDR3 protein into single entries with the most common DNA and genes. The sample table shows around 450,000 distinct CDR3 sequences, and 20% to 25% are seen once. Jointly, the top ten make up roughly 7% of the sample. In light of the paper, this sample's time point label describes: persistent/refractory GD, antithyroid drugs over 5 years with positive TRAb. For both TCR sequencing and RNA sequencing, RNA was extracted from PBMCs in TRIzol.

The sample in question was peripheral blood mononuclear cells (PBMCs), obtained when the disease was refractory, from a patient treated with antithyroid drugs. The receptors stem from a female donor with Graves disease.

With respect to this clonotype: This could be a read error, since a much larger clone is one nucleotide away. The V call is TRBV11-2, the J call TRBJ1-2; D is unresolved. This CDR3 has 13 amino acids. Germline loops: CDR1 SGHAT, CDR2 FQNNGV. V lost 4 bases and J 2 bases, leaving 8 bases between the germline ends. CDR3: CASSSNSNYGYTF. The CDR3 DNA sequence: TGTGCCAGCAGCTCAAACAGCAACTATGGCTACACCTTC.

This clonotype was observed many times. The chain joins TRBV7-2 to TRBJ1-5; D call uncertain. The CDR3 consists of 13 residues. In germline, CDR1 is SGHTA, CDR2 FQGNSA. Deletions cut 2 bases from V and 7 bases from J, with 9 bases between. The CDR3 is CASSLSVAQPQHF. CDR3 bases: TGTGCCAGCAGCTTATCAGTTGCGCAGCCCCAGCATTTT.

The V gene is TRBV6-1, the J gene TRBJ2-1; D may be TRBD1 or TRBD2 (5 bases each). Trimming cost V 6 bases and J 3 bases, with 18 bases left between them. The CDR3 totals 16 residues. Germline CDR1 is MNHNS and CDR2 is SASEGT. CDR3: CASSSTGRLIYNEQFF. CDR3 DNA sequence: TGTGCCAGCAGCTCGACGGGACGCCTGATCTACAATGAGCAGTTCTTC.